These 8 T cell receptor beta chains share one sample of origin, sequenced in a study of blood T cell dynamics during melanoma immunotherapy. TCRdb's table, derived via immunoSEQ multiplex PCR, lists solely in-frame clones and lacks some. This table holds almost 25,000 clones, roughly 87% found once. Time point reported: pre-treatment baseline. This sample comprised blood, obtained from a patient treated with checkpoint blockade. These receptors all stem from a human donor with melanoma.

The J gene is TRBJ2-7, the V gene TRBV29-1; no definite D call. V shed 7 bases and J shed 6 bases, with 16 bases lying between them. The CDR3 length is 12 residues. Germline values: CDR1 SQVTM, CDR2 ANQGSEA. The CDR3 nucleotides read TGCAGCGCCCACACGAAGCCGGCCGAGCAGTACTTC. Translating gives CSAHTKPAEQYF.

In this sample, this clone turned up once. This sequence joins TRBV27 and TRBJ2-3, with a tentative D call TRBD2 (5 bases). Germline CDR1 is MNHEY and CDR2 is SMNVEV (reference sequence). This CDR3 region has 13 residues. Between the trimmed V and J ends, which lost 6 bases and 8 bases, there was a span of 15 bases. For the CDR3, the DNA is TGTGCCAGCAGGGTTCGCGGTAGCGCTACGCAGTATTTT. Translated, it gives CASRVRGSATQYF.

CDR3 coding DNA: TGTGCCAGCAGTAAAGACATGAACACTGAAGCTTTCTTT. Translated, it gives CASSKDMNTEAFF. The J gene is TRBJ1-1, the V gene TRBV2; D is unclear. This CDR3 region has 13 residues. The V end was cut by 5 bases, the J end by 0 bases, with 7 bases between. Germline V gene lookup returns CDR1 SNHLY and CDR2 FYNNEI.

The chain joins TRBV5-5 to TRBJ2-7, with D possibly matching TRBD1 (6 bases). The length of the CDR3 is 14 residues. Trimming cost V 2 bases and J 0 bases, with 9 bases left between them. Germline CDR1 reads SGHKS; CDR2 reads YYEKEE (reference sequence). CDR3 nucleotide sequence: TGTGCCAGCAGCTTCACAGGGCTCTCCTACGAGCAGTACTTC. Amino acids: CASSFTGLSYEQYF.

This clone came up a few times. The rearrangement links TRBV5-1 to TRBJ2-1; unclear D gene. CDR3 size: 13 residues. V was trimmed by 5 bases and J by 4 bases, leaving 10 bases between them. The V gene's germline CDR1 is SGHRS and CDR2 YFSETQ. CDR3 in amino acids: CASRIDGYNEQFF. As DNA, the CDR3 is TGCGCCAGCAGGATCGACGGTTACAATGAGCAGTTCTTC.

The J gene is TRBJ1-1, the V gene TRBV19, with 7 bases lining up with TRBD1. V lost 5 bases to trimming and J lost 2 bases; unmatched junction nucleotides: 5. The CDR3 covers 14 residues. The germline gives CDR1 LNHDA, CDR2 SQIVND (reference sequence). The DNA of the CDR3 is TGTGCCAGTAGTGCCCAGGGGGGCAACACTGAAGCTTTCTTT. Translating it yields CASSAQGGNTEAFF.

The rearrangement links TRBV29-1 to TRBJ1-1; D perhaps matches TRBD1 (5 bases). V was clipped by 0 bases and J by 1 base, with 15 bases between them. Germline CDR1 SQVTM, CDR2 ANQGSEA. This CDR3 region has 16 residues. CDR3 residues: CSVEDRGGNGNTEAFF. As DNA, the CDR3 is TGCAGCGTTGAAGATCGGGGGGGGAACGGGAACACTGAAGCTTTCTTT.

This sequence joins TRBV6-1 and TRBJ1-6; D perhaps matches TRBD1 (5 bases). In germline, CDR1 is MNHNS, CDR2 SASEGT. The CDR3 length is 14 residues. V lost 1 base and J lost 11, with 12 bases in between. CDR3 DNA sequence: TGTGCCAGCAGTGAAGGGGAGGGACGGACACCCCTCCACTTT. This translates into CASSEGEGRTPLHF.